This TCR beta chain was recorded in a study of vaccination effects on CD4 cells after COVID-19. Germline assignment: CDR1 SEHNR and CDR2 FQNEAQ (reference sequence). V lost 0 bases, J lost 10 bases, and 12 bases lay in between. CDR3 size: 13 residues. Of note for this clone: Its antigen is undetermined.

Repertoires were generated with immunoSEQ multiplex PCR, while TCRdb's copy carries only in-frame clones and drops some. The sample contains about 54,000 clones, roughly 80% of which appear only once. Regarding the study as a whole: The study got few convalescent patients and did not collect any early post-infection timepoints. The vaccine-induced clones of healthy vaccinees included only 1 of 255 that cross-reacted with common cold coronaviruses.

Antigen-specific CD4+ T cell clonotypes were called by their expansion after viral peptide-pool culture in ViraFEST. Subsequent to ten to eleven days of culture, CD4+ T cells were isolated. Vaccinated participants had no history of SARS-CoV-2 infection and tested negative for nucleocapsid antibodies. Cultures of 2 million or so PBMC per well contained about 10 IU/ml IL-2 plus 10 ug/ml peptides. The receptor was isolated from a human donor who received a COVID-19 vaccine. This specimen was CD4+ T cells from PBMCs cultured with HCoV-229E spike peptides, taken before COVID-19 vaccination. This rearrangement joins TRBV7-9 to TRBJ1-1; D gene unclear. In DNA, the CDR3 is TGTGCCAGCAGCTTAGCGTCGGTGCAAGGAGCTTTCTTT. This encodes CASSLASVQGAFF.